The text below deals with one TCR beta chain. In germline, CDR1 is SGHTA, CDR2 FQGNSA. The CDR3 has 16 residues. Trimming at V came to 1 base and at J to 3 bases, leaving 2 bases not matched to a gene. This specimen belongs to a study of cytomegalovirus exposure and HLA in healthy donors. In the PCR, 60 Vbeta and 13 Jbeta primers were used. Sequenced by immunoSEQ multiplex PCR; TCRdb stores in-frame clones only, minus some. Of 150,000 to 200,000 clones in the sample, 80% to 85% are singletons; the top ten hold 1.5% to 2%. Sequencing was carried out using PBMCs. The chain couples TRBV7-2 to TRBJ2-1, with 11 bases identical to TRBD2. This receptor was obtained from a woman under 30 in good health and CMV-seronegative. CDR3 loop: CASSLGTSGHYNEQFF. The CDR3 nucleotides are TGTGCCAGCAGCTTAGGGACTAGCGGGCACTACAATGAGCAGTTCTTC.